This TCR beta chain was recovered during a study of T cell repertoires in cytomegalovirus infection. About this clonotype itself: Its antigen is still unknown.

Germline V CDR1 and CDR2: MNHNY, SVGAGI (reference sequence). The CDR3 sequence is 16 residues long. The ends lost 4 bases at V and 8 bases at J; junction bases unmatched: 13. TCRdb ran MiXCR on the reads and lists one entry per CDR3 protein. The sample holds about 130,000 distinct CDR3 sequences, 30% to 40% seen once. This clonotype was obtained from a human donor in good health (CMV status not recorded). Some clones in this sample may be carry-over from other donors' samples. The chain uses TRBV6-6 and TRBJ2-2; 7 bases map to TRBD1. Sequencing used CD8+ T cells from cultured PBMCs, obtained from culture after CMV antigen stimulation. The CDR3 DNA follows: TGTGCCAGCAGTTCCACCAGGGGGTCGCTCGAAGGGGAGCTGTTTTTT. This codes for CASSSTRGSLEGELFF.